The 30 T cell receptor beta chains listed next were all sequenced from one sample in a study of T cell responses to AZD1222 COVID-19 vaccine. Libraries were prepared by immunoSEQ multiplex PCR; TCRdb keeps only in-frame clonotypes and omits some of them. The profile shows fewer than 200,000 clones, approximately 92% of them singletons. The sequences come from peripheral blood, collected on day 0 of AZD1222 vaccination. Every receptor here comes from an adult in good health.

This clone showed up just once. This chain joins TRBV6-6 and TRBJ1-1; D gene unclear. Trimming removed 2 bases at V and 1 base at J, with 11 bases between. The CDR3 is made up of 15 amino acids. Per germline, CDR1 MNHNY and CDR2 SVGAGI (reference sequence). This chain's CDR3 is CASSYEKGGNTEAFF. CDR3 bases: TGTGCCAGCAGTTACGAGAAAGGAGGGAACACTGAAGCTTTCTTT.

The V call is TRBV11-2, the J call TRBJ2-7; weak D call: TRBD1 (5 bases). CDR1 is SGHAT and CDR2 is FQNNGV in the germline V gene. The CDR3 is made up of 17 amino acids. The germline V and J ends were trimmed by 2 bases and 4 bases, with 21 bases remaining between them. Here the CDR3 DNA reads TGTGCCAGCAGCTTATGGGGCGGCGCAGAAGTTAAGTACGAGCAGTACGTC. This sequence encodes CASSLWGGAEVKYEQYV.

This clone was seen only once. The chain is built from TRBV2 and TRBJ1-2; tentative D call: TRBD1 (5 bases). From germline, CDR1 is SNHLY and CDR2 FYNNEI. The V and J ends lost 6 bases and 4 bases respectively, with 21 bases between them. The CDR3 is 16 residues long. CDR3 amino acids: CASRGNSRQRAYGYTF. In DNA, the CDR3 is TGTGCCAGCAGGGGGAACTCCAGACAGAGGGCCTATGGCTACACCTTC. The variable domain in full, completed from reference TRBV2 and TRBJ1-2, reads EPEVTQTPSHQVTQMGQEVILRCVPISNHLYFYWYRQILGQKVEFLVSFYNNEISEKSEIFDDQFSVERPDGSNFTLKIRSTKLEDSAMYFCASRGNSRQRAYGYTFGSGTRLTVV.

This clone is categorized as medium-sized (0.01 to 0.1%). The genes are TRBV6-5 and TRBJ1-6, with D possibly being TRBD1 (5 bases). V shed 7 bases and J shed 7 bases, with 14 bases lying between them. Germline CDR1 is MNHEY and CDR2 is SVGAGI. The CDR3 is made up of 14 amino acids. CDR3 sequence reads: CASTGPQENSPLHF. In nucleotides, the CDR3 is TGTGCCAGCACCGGACCACAGGAAAATTCACCCCTCCACTTT.

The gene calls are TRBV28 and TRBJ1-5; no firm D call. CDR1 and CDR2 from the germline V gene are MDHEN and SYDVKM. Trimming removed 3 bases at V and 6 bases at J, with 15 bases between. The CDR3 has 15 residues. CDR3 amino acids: CASSFVLRGSQPQHF. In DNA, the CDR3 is TGTGCCAGCAGTTTTGTTCTCCGCGGCTCTCAGCCCCAGCATTTT.

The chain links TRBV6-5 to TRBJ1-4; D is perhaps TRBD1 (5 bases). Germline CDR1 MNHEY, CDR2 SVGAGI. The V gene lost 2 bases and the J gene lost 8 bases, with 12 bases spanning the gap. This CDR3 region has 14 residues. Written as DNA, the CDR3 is TGTGCCAGCAGTTACGTGCAGGGTGACGAAAAACTGTTTTTT. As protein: CASSYVQGDEKLFF.

The CDR3 loop reads CASSSREVNQPQHF. The DNA for the CDR3 is TGTGCCAGCAGTTCCAGGGAGGTCAATCAGCCCCAGCATTTT. The rearrangement joins TRBV28 to TRBJ1-5; a weak D match, TRBD1 (5 bases). This CDR3 contains 14 residues. The V and J ends lost 4 bases and 3 bases respectively, with 10 bases between them. Germline-derived CDR1 and CDR2 are MDHEN and SYDVKM.

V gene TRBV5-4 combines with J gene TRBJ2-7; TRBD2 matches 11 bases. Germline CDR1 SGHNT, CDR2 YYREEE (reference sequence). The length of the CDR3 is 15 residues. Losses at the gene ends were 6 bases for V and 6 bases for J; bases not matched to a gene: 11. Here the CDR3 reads CASTPGWLAGGEQYF. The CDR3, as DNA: TGTGCCAGCACCCCAGGGTGGCTAGCGGGAGGCGAGCAGTACTTC. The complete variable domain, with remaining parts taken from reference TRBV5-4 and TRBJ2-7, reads ETGVTQSPTHLIKTRGQQVTLRCSSQSGHNTVSWYQQALGQGPQFIFQYYREEENGRGNFPPRFSGLQFPNYSSELNVNALELDDSALYLCASTPGWLAGGEQYFGPGTRLTVT.

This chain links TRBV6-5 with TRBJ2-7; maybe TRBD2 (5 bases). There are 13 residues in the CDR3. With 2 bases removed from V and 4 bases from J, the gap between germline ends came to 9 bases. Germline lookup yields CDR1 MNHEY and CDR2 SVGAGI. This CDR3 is CASSYAGFYEQYF. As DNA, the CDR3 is TGTGCCAGCAGTTACGCGGGCTTTTACGAGCAGTACTTC.

The CDR3 DNA follows: TGTGCCAGCAGCGTAGGGACAGGCCAGTTTTTGCAAGAGACCCAGTACTTC. Translated: CASSVGTGQFLQETQYF. This chain connects TRBV9 to TRBJ2-5, with 7 bases that match TRBD1. After removal of 0 bases from V and 2 bases from J, the junction contained 10 bases not matched to a gene. Germline CDR1 reads SGDLS; CDR2 reads YYNGEE. The CDR3 is 17 residues long.

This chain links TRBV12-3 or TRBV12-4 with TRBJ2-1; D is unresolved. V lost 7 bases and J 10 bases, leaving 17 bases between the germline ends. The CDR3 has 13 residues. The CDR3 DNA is TGTGCCAGCATGAGTGGCACCCTACAGGAGCAGTTCTTC. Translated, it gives CASMSGTLQEQFF.

This CDR3 is CASSYYRKYEQYV. The CDR3 DNA reads as TGTGCCAGCAGTTACTACAGAAAGTACGAGCAGTACGTC. The genes are TRBV6-2 or TRBV6-3 and TRBJ2-7; no definite D call. CDR1 and CDR2 from the germline V gene are MNHEY and SVGEGT. The CDR3 has 13 amino acids. V dropped 1 base and J dropped 4 bases, with 8 bases sitting between them.

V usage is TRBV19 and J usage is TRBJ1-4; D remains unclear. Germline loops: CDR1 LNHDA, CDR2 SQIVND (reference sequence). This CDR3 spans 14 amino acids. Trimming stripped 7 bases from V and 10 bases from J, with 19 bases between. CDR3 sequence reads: CASTQRSQNGKLFF. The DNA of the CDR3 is TGTGCCAGTACCCAAAGGTCCCAGAACGGAAAACTGTTTTTT. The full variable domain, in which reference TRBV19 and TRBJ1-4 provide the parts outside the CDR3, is DGGITQSPKYLFRKEGQNVTLSCEQNLNHDAMYWYRQDPGQGLRLIYYSQIVNDFQKGDIAEGYSVSREKKESFPLTVTSAQKNPTAFYLCASTQRSQNGKLFFGSGTQLSVL.

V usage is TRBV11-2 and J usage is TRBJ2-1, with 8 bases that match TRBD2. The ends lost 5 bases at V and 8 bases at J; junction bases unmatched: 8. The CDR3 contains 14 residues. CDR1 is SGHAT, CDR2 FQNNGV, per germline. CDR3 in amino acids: CASSLRTSSYEQFF. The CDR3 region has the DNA TGTGCCAGCAGCCTTAGGACTAGCAGCTATGAGCAGTTCTTC.

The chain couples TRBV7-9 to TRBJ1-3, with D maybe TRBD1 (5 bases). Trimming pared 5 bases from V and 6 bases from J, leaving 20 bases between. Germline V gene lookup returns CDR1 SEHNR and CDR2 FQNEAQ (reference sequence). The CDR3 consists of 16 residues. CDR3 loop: CASSRNGRVRSNTIYF. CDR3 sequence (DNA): TGTGCCAGCAGCAGGAATGGCAGGGTGAGATCAAACACCATATATTTT.

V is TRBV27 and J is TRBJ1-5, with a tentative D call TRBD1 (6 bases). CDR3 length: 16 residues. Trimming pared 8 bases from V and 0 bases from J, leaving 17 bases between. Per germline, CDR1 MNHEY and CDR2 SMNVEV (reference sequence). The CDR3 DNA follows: TGTGCCAGCGCGATGATCACGGACAGTAGCAATCAGCCCCAGCATTTT. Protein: CASAMITDSSNQPQHF.

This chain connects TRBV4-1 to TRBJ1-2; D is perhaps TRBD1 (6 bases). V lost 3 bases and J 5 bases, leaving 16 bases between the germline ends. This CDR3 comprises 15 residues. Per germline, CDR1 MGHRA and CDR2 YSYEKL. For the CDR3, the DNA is TGCGCCAGCAGCCACCCCCCAGCAGGGGAATATGGCTACACCTTC. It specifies CASSHPPAGEYGYTF.

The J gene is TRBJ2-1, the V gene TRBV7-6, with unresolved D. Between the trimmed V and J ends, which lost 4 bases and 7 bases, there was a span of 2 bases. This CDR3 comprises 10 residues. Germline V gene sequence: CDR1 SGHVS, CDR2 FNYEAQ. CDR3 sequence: CASSSNEQFF. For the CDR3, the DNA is TGTGCCAGCAGCTCGAATGAGCAGTTCTTC.

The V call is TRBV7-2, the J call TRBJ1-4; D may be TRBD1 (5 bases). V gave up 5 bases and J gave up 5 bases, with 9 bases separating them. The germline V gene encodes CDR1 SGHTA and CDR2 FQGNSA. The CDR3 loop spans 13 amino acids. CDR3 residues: CASSAGGNEKLFF. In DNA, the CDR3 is TGTGCCAGCAGCGCGGGGGGAAATGAAAAACTGTTTTTT.

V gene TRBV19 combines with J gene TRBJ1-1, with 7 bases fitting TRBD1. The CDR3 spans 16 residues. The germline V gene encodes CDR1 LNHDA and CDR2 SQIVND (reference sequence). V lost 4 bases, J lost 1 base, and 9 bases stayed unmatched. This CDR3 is CASSSGQEIENTEAFF. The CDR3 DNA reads TGTGCCAGTAGTAGCGGACAGGAGATCGAGAACACTGAAGCTTTCTTT.

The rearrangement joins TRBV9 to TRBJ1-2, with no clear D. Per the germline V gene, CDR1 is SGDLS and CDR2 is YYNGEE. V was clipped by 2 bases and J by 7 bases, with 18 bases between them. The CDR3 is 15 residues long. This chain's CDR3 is CASSVHNVPSPGYTF. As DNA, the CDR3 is TGTGCCAGCAGCGTTCACAATGTTCCGTCGCCTGGCTACACCTTC.

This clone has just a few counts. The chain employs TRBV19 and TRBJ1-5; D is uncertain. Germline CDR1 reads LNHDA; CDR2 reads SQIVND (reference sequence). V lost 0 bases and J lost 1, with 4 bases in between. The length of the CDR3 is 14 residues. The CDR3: CASSIDRSNQPQHF. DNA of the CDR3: TGTGCCAGTAGTATAGATCGGAGCAATCAGCCCCAGCATTTT.

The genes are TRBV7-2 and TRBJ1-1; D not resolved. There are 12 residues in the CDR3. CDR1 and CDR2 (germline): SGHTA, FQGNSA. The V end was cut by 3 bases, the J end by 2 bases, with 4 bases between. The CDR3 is CASSFPNTEAFF. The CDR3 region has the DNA TGTGCCAGCAGCTTTCCTAACACTGAAGCTTTCTTT.

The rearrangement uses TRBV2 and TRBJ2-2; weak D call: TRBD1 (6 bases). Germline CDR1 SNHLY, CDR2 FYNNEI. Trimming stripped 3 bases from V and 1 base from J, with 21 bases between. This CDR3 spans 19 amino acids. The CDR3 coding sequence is TGTGCCAGCAGTGACAGTACTGGCAGGGGTCCCCAGAACACCGGGGAGCTGTTTTTT. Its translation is CASSDSTGRGPQNTGELFF.

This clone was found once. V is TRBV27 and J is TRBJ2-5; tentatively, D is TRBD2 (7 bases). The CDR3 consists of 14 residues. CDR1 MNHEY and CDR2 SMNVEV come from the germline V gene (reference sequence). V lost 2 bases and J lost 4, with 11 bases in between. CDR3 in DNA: TGTGCCAGCAGTTTAGCGGGGGCGGGAGAGACCCAGTACTTC. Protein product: CASSLAGAGETQYF.

This CDR3 is CASSGRGGLGTEAFF. The CDR3 nucleotides are TGTGCCAGCAGCGGACGTGGGGGGTTGGGCACTGAAGCTTTCTTT. The V and J genes are TRBV9 and TRBJ1-1; D might be TRBD1 (5 bases). V lost 3 bases, J lost 4 bases, and 16 bases lay in between. This CDR3 has 15 residues. CDR1 and CDR2 from the germline V gene are SGDLS and YYNGEE.

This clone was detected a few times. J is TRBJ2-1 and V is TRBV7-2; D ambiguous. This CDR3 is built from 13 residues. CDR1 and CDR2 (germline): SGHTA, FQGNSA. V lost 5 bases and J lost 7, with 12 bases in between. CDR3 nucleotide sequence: TGTGCCAGCAGCCCCTCAGGTAGAAATGAGCAGTTCTTC. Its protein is CASSPSGRNEQFF.

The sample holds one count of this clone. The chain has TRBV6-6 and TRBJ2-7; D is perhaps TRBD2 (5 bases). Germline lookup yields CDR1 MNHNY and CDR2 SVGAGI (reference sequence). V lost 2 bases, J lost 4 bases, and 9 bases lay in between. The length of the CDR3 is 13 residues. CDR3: CASSYPDFYEQYF. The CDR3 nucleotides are TGTGCCAGCAGTTACCCGGACTTTTACGAGCAGTACTTC.

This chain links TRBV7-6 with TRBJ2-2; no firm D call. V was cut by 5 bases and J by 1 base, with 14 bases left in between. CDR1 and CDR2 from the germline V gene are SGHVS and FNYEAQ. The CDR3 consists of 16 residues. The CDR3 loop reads CASSLFVGENTGELFF. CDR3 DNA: TGTGCCAGCAGCCTCTTCGTTGGGGAGAACACCGGGGAGCTGTTTTTT.

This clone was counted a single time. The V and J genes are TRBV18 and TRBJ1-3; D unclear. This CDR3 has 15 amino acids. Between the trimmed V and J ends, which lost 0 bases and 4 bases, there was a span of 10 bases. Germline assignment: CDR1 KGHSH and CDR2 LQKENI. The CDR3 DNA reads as TGTGCCAGCTCACCACCGGGTTCCGGGGGAAACACCATATATTTT. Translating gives CASSPPGSGGNTIYF.